The 3 T cell receptor beta chains below all came from one sample that was sequenced in a study of CD8 T cell repertoires and HIV-1 epitope variants. Produced via immunoSEQ multiplex PCR; TCRdb's table is partial and in-frame only. The sample lists some 5,400 clones, approximately 67% occurring once. Their cognate antigens are unknown. The source material was cultured CD8+ T cells derived from PBMCs. The receptors here all came from a male donor with HIV.

This chain links TRBV7-2 with TRBJ2-1; D unclear. This CDR3 has 14 residues. Trimming removed 0 bases at V and 6 bases at J, with 9 bases between. Germline values: CDR1 SGHTA, CDR2 FQGNSA. CDR3 in amino acids: CASSLAGPPNEQFF. The CDR3 DNA reads TGTGCCAGCAGCTTAGCAGGGCCCCCCAATGAGCAGTTCTTC.

The chain carries TRBV7-9 and TRBJ2-7, with D perhaps given as TRBD1 or TRBD2 (5 bases each). CDR1 SEHNR and CDR2 FQNEAQ come from the germline V gene (reference sequence). V was shortened by 4 bases and J by 3 bases, with 19 bases between the two germline ends. This CDR3 is 16 amino acids long. The CDR3 here is CASSSNRDGSGYEQYF. CDR3 bases: TGTGCCAGCAGCTCAAACCGGGACGGGTCAGGCTACGAGCAGTACTTC.

This clone was observed a single time. The chain uses TRBV28 and TRBJ2-3; no firm D call. The CDR3 is made up of 16 amino acids. Looked up from germline, CDR1 is MDHEN and CDR2 is SYDVKM. Trimming removed 7 bases at V and 0 bases at J, with 17 bases between. CDR3 in DNA: TGTGCCAGCACCTTAAAACGGCAGCCGAGCACAGATACGCAGTATTTT. Translation: CASTLKRQPSTDTQYF. The entire variable domain, with the rest obtained from reference TRBV28 and TRBJ2-3, is as follows: DVKVTQSSRYLVKRTGEKVFLECVQDMDHENMFWYRQDPGLGLRLIYFSYDVKMKEKGDIPEGYSVSREKKERFSLILESASTNQTSMYLCASTLKRQPSTDTQYFGPGTRLTVL.